Listed here are 26 T cell receptor beta chains from one sample, sequenced in a study of long-term antiretroviral therapy in people with HIV. Researchers ran immunoSEQ v3.0 at survey level. Profiled with immunoSEQ multiplex PCR; TCRdb holds only in-frame clones, not every one. The sample holds some 11,000 clones, roughly 80% seen once. Source: unsorted PBMCs, taken just over 8 years after starting antiretroviral therapy. The receptors derive from a man aged 50-59 years with HIV.

The V call is TRBV6-5, the J call TRBJ2-5; perhaps TRBD2 as D (5 bases). The CDR3 sequence is 14 residues long. Per germline, CDR1 MNHEY and CDR2 SVGAGI. Trimming pared 5 bases from V and 7 bases from J, leaving 17 bases between. The CDR3 region has the DNA TGTGCCAGCAGTGGCCTAGTGGTCGCGGGGACCCAGTACTTC. Residues: CASSGLVVAGTQYF.

The chain carries TRBV4-2 and TRBJ2-3; D is ambiguous. The CDR3 contains 14 residues. Trimming left V 0 bases short and J 1 base short, with 5 bases between. Per the germline V gene, CDR1 is LGHNA and CDR2 is YNFKEQ. The CDR3 spells CASSQEMGTDTQYF. CDR3 in DNA: TGTGCCAGCAGCCAAGAAATGGGCACAGATACGCAGTATTTT.

The chain uses TRBV4-1 and TRBJ2-7, with D unresolved. Germline V gene data show CDR1 as MGHRA and CDR2 as YSYEKL. The V and J ends lost 1 base and 2 bases respectively, with 9 bases between them. The CDR3 is made up of 14 amino acids. CDR3 loop: CASSQGNNAYEQYF. CDR3 nucleotide sequence: TGCGCCAGCAGCCAAGGAAACAACGCCTACGAGCAGTACTTC.

This rearrangement joins TRBV15 to TRBJ2-4; perhaps D is TRBD1 or TRBD2 (5 bases each). The ends were cut back, 2 bases at V and 3 bases at J, with 8 bases in the middle. CDR1 LNHNV and CDR2 YYDKDF come from the germline V gene (reference sequence). The CDR3 is made up of 14 amino acids. The CDR3 here is CATSRRGGKNIQYF. The CDR3 nucleotides are TGTGCCACCAGCAGACGGGGCGGCAAAAACATTCAGTACTTC. The full variable domain, rest sourced from reference TRBV15 and TRBJ2-4, is DAMVIQNPRYQVTQFGKPVTLSCSQTLNHNVMYWYQQKSSQAPKLLFHYYDKDFNNEADTPDNFQSRRPNTSFCFLDIRSPGLGDTAMYLCATSRRGGKNIQYFGAGTRLSVL.

This chain uses TRBV4-1 with TRBJ2-5; D possibly matches TRBD1 or TRBD2 (6 bases each). The J call may not be correct, given that the DNA end is closer to TRBJ2-7. This CDR3 spans 15 amino acids. The germline V gene encodes CDR1 MGHRA and CDR2 YSYEKL. The CDR3 DNA is TGCGCCAGCAGCCTCTTCGGGGGCCGAGCCTACGAGCAGTACTTC. It encodes CASSLFGGRAYEQYF.

The V and J genes are TRBV4-1 and TRBJ1-5, with 7 positions matching TRBD1. CDR3 size: 16 residues. The ends lost 0 bases at V and 3 bases at J; junction bases unmatched: 5. Germline V gives CDR1 MGHRA, CDR2 YSYEKL. The CDR3 bases are TGCGCCAGCAGCCAAGAGGGGACAGCCATCAATCAGCCCCAGCATTTT. It yields the protein CASSQEGTAINQPQHF.

The chain joins TRBV2 to TRBJ2-3; TRBD1 agrees at 9 bases. The CDR3 is 16 amino acids. Trimming took 5 bases from V and 2 from J; bases not matched to a gene: 8. The germline gives CDR1 SNHLY, CDR2 FYNNEI. The CDR3 coding sequence is TGTGCCAGCAGTTCAAGGACAGGGGCGGACACAGATACGCAGTATTTT. It specifies CASSSRTGADTDTQYF.

This clone was observed a handful of times. The J gene is TRBJ2-1, the V gene TRBV28; 9 bases align to TRBD1. This CDR3 has 18 residues. J was trimmed by 1 base and V by 5 bases; bases with no gene match: 12. CDR1 is MDHEN and CDR2 is SYDVKM in the germline V gene. In DNA, the CDR3 is TGTGCCAGCAGTATCCTCCCCGCCGGGACAGGGTCCTACAATGAGCAGTTCTTC. This codes for CASSILPAGTGSYNEQFF.

This sequence joins TRBV5-5 and TRBJ1-6, with TRBD1 as a possible D gene (5 bases). V was shortened by 4 bases and J by 7 bases, with 15 bases between the two germline ends. The CDR3 totals 15 residues. CDR1 and CDR2 (germline): SGHKS, YYEKEE (reference sequence). CDR3 coding DNA: TGTGCCAGCAGCCGGGTCCGGGACGAAAATTCACCCCTCCACTTT. Translating gives CASSRVRDENSPLHF.

V gene TRBV13 combines with J gene TRBJ1-1; no reliable D call. V shed 3 bases and J shed 3 bases, with 11 bases lying between them. The germline V gene encodes CDR1 PRHDT and CDR2 FYEKMQ (reference sequence). The CDR3 has 14 amino acids. CDR3 sequence (DNA): TGTGCCAGCAGCTTGAACAGTAAGTACACTGAAGCTTTCTTT. Its protein is CASSLNSKYTEAFF.

The chain joins TRBV19 to TRBJ1-5; the D is unclear. In germline, CDR1 is LNHDA, CDR2 SQIVND (reference sequence). This CDR3 spans 13 amino acids. Trimming removed 7 bases at V and 0 bases at J, with 7 bases between. CDR3 sequence: CASTDLSNQPQHF. The CDR3 DNA is TGTGCCAGTACGGATCTTAGCAATCAGCCCCAGCATTTT.

This clone was detected only once. The chain joins TRBV7-8 to TRBJ2-4; D is uncertain. V dropped 2 bases and J dropped 2 bases, with 10 bases sitting between them. This CDR3 spans 15 amino acids. Germline V CDR1 and CDR2: SGHVS, FQNEAQ. The CDR3 here is CASSLFQSSKNIQYF. CDR3 bases: TGTGCCAGCAGCTTATTCCAGTCCTCCAAAAACATTCAGTACTTC. The full variable domain, completed using reference TRBV7-8 and TRBJ2-4, is GAGVSQSPRYKVAKRGQDVALRCDPISGHVSLFWYQQALGQGPEFLTYFQNEAQLDKSGLPSDRFFAERPEGSVSTLKIQRTQQEDSAVYLCASSLFQSSKNIQYFGAGTRLSVL.

This CDR3 is CASSPEGSGGREQYF. The CDR3 DNA sequence: TGTGCCAGCAGCCCGGAGGGTAGCGGGGGCCGCGAGCAGTACTTC. V gene TRBV27 combines with J gene TRBJ2-7, with 9 bases that match TRBD2. Trimming cost V 6 bases and J 6 bases; bases outside gene matches: 12. The CDR3 loop spans 15 amino acids. Germline V gene lookup returns CDR1 MNHEY and CDR2 SMNVEV (reference sequence).

V gene TRBV29-1 combines with J gene TRBJ2-7; D gene unclear. CDR3 length equals 10 residues. Germline V lookup: CDR1 SQVTM, CDR2 ANQGSEA. V was shortened by 7 bases and J by 4 bases, with 8 bases between the two germline ends. DNA for the CDR3: TGCAGCGCCGTTACGTACGAGCAGTACTTC. Translated: CSAVTYEQYF.

This chain links TRBV6-5 with TRBJ2-1; 10 nucleotides line up with TRBD2. Trimming removed 2 bases from V and 6 bases from J; junction bases left unmatched: 4. This CDR3 region has 15 residues. Germline CDR1 and CDR2: MNHEY and SVGAGI. The CDR3 protein is CASSYGTSEGNEQFF. CDR3 sequence (DNA): TGTGCCAGCAGTTACGGGACTAGCGAGGGCAATGAGCAGTTCTTC.

The gene calls are TRBV2 and TRBJ2-3; D not certain. This CDR3 has 14 residues. Looked up from germline, CDR1 is SNHLY and CDR2 is FYNNEI. V gave up 7 bases and J gave up 2 bases, with 13 bases separating them. CDR3 residues: CASTPNADTDTQYF. DNA of the CDR3: TGTGCCAGCACCCCGAATGCAGACACAGATACGCAGTATTTT.

In this sample, this clone turned up a few times. The CDR3 loop is CASSLSSGVGTEAFF. CDR3 nucleotide sequence: TGCGCCAGCAGCTTGAGTTCCGGGGTCGGGACTGAAGCTTTCTTT. This chain uses TRBV5-1 with TRBJ1-1; D gene unclear. With 1 base removed from V and 5 bases from J, the gap between germline ends came to 15 bases. This CDR3 comprises 15 residues. The germline V gene encodes CDR1 SGHRS and CDR2 YFSETQ.

This chain links TRBV5-6 with TRBJ2-1, with no clear D. V lost 3 bases to trimming and J lost 2 bases, with 15 bases between them. From germline, CDR1 is SGHDT and CDR2 YYEEEE. The length of the CDR3 is 16 residues. This CDR3 reads CASSWPDTEPYNEQFF. The CDR3 DNA reads TGTGCCAGCAGCTGGCCAGACACGGAACCCTACAATGAGCAGTTCTTC.

The table lists this clone with a count of one. The V gene is TRBV7-9, the J gene TRBJ2-3; the D is unclear. From germline, CDR1 is SEHNR and CDR2 FQNEAQ (reference sequence). V lost 3 bases and J lost 4, with 14 bases in between. The CDR3 spans 15 residues. The CDR3 loop is CASSLPIRLADTQYF. Written as DNA, the CDR3 is TGTGCCAGCAGCTTGCCCATTAGATTGGCAGATACGCAGTATTTT.

This chain connects TRBV6-6 to TRBJ1-1; the match to TRBD1 covers 10 bases. This CDR3 has 16 residues. Germline loops: CDR1 MNHNY, CDR2 SVGAGI (reference sequence). Losses at the gene ends were 7 bases for V and 3 bases for J; bases not matched to a gene: 11. The CDR3 protein is CASTTETGGWDTEAFF. DNA of the CDR3: TGTGCCAGCACCACCGAGACAGGGGGCTGGGACACTGAAGCTTTCTTT.

This chain links TRBV4-1 with TRBJ1-2; TRBD1 might be the D (5 bases). The V end lost 1 base, the J end lost 3 bases, and 15 bases lay between the germline ends. From germline, CDR1 is MGHRA and CDR2 YSYEKL. The CDR3 is 16 residues long. The CDR3 spells CASSQGIGLGDYGYTF. For the CDR3, the DNA is TGCGCCAGCAGCCAAGGTATCGGGCTGGGGGACTATGGCTACACCTTC.

The chain employs TRBV2 and TRBJ2-7, with TRBD2 matching 10 bases. Germline CDR1 is SNHLY and CDR2 is FYNNEI. The V and J ends lost 3 bases and 2 bases, in that order; junction bases with no gene match: 4. The CDR3 covers 15 residues. CDR3 sequence reads: CASSEFSGGTYEQYF. Here the CDR3 DNA reads TGTGCCAGCAGTGAGTTTAGCGGGGGGACCTACGAGCAGTACTTC.

This chain uses TRBV27 with TRBJ1-5, with 8 bases identical to TRBD1. Germline V gene lookup returns CDR1 MNHEY and CDR2 SMNVEV (reference sequence). V lost 3 bases and J lost 1; bases outside the gene matches: 2. CDR3 length equals 15 residues. CDR3 in DNA: TGTGCCAGCAGTTTTTCAGGGGGCAGCAATCAGCCCCAGCATTTT. This translates into CASSFSGGSNQPQHF.

This clone occurred once. The V call is TRBV7-9, the J call TRBJ1-1; 9 nucleotides line up with TRBD1. J lost 0 bases, V lost 3 bases, and 8 bases had no gene match. CDR3 size: 17 residues. Germline CDR1 reads SEHNR; CDR2 reads FQNEAQ (reference sequence). The CDR3 DNA sequence: TGTGCCAGCAGCTTCCCGGGACAGGGACTTATGAACACTGAAGCTTTCTTT. Its translation: CASSFPGQGLMNTEAFF.

This clone appeared once. This chain uses TRBV14 with TRBJ1-1; D unclear. This CDR3 has 12 amino acids. The V end was cut by 1 base, the J end by 7 bases, with 7 bases between. Germline V gene sequence: CDR1 SGHDN, CDR2 FVKESK. In DNA, the CDR3 is TGTGCCAGCAGCCAAGCCGGGCTTGAAGCTTTCTTT. Its protein product is CASSQAGLEAFF.

In this sample, this clone turned up once. The rearrangement links TRBV11-1 to TRBJ1-6; the D gene is possibly TRBD1 (6 bases). The germline V gene encodes CDR1 SGHAT and CDR2 FQDESV (reference sequence). The CDR3 totals 14 residues. With 4 bases removed from V and 7 bases from J, the gap between germline ends came to 11 bases. The CDR3 DNA follows: TGTGCCAGCAGCTCCCGGGACAACAATTCACCCCTCCACTTT. It codes for CASSSRDNNSPLHF.